This TCR beta chain was documented in a study of T cells in Graves' hyperthyroidism and ophthalmopathy. The CDR3 length is 14 residues. Trimming pared 5 bases from V and 6 bases from J, leaving 17 bases between. The V gene's germline CDR1 is SGHTA and CDR2 FQGNSA. Authors of the study amplified TCR beta CDR3 regions from RNA transcripts. Using the HTBI primer set, a first-round RT-PCR was run on the TCR CDR3. TCRdb reprocessed the multiplex PCR reads with MiXCR, giving one entry per CDR3 protein. Of some 580,000 distinct CDR3 sequences listed, about a sixth are singletons. This clonotype occurred a few times.

The origin of this receptor is a woman aged 40 to 49 with Graves' ophthalmopathy. The source material was blood. The V call is TRBV7-2, the J call TRBJ2-7; the D gene is possibly TRBD1 (6 bases). Here the CDR3 DNA reads TGTGCCAGCAGCGGAGCAGGGGCCGCAGGCGAGCAGTACTTC. Translating it yields CASSGAGAAGEQYF.